This TCR beta chain was documented in a study of Graves' ophthalmopathy and Graves' hyperthyroidism. Establishment of the diagnosis relied upon clinical symptoms, serum thyroxine, TRAb, thyroid ultrasound and orbital computed tomography. For this clonotype: Its antigen is not identified.

General study findings and limits: Separation of ophthalmopathy from stable hyperthyroidism was achieved by a 13-signature model, at approximately 87% sensitivity and approximately 84% specificity. The authors also found most expanded thyroid clonotypes above 0.001 frequency in blood.

Amplification of TCR beta CDR3 regions used RNA transcripts. First-round RT-PCR used HTBI primers; second-round multiplex PCR followed. TCRdb reanalysed the multiplex PCR reads using MiXCR and keeps one entry per CDR3 protein. The sample has 260,000 or so distinct CDR3 sequences; around 45% are singletons. Sequenced material: peripheral blood. The receptor comes from an adult man with Graves' ophthalmopathy.

CDR3 sequence: CASSEIVNTEAFF. CDR3 bases: TGTGCCAGCAGTGAAATCGTGAACACTGAAGCTTTCTTT. V is TRBV2 and J is TRBJ1-1; D is unclear. The CDR3 has 13 residues. V was trimmed by 2 bases and J by 0 bases, leaving 4 bases between them. The germline gives CDR1 SNHLY, CDR2 FYNNEI.